Presented here are 27 T cell receptor beta chains from one specimen sequenced in a study of T cells in localized non-small cell lung cancer. Only in-frame clones appear in the TCRdb table, and some are missing; sequencing was by immunoSEQ multiplex PCR. The profile shows around 20,000 clones, about nine tenths of them singletons. The starting material was peripheral blood, obtained before any cancer treatment. These receptor sequences come from a woman aged 40-69 years with stage I lung adenocarcinoma.

The rearrangement joins TRBV6-5 to TRBJ2-1; 14 nucleotides match TRBD2. The ends lost 6 bases at V and 7 bases at J; junction bases unmatched: 5. CDR1 MNHEY and CDR2 SVGAGI come from the germline V gene. CDR3 length: 15 amino acids. The CDR3 loop reads CASRPGTSGRNEQFF. As DNA, the CDR3 is TGTGCCAGCAGGCCTGGGACTAGCGGGAGAAATGAGCAGTTCTTC.

This clone showed up just once. The rearrangement joins TRBV11-2 to TRBJ1-2; 12 bases line up with TRBD1. Germline V gene lookup returns CDR1 SGHAT and CDR2 FQNNGV. After removal of 4 bases from V and 2 bases from J, the junction contained 2 bases not matched to a gene. The CDR3 loop spans 15 amino acids. The CDR3 reads CASSSGQGANYGYTF. In nucleotides, the CDR3 is TGTGCCAGCAGCTCGGGACAGGGGGCGAACTATGGCTACACCTTC.

As to this clone: Other DNA sequences in this specimen translate into the identical CDR3. The CDR3 DNA reads TGTGCCAGCAGTGGAGGGGAAGAGACCCAGTACTTC. Its translation: CASSGGEETQYF. The chain couples TRBV6-6 to TRBJ2-5; the D gene is possibly TRBD2 (6 bases). CDR3 length: 12 amino acids. Germline V gene data show CDR1 as MNHNY and CDR2 as SVGAGI (reference sequence). V lost 5 bases, J lost 3 bases, and 7 bases lay in between.

This sequence joins TRBV6-5 and TRBJ2-2, with D uncertain. Trimming left V 0 bases short and J 0 bases short, with 5 bases between. Germline V gives CDR1 MNHEY, CDR2 SVGAGI. The CDR3 runs 15 residues. The CDR3 DNA sequence: TGTGCCAGCAGTTACTCTCAGACGAACACCGGGGAGCTGTTTTTT. Protein: CASSYSQTNTGELFF.

This rearrangement joins TRBV11-3 to TRBJ2-5; possibly TRBD1 for D (6 bases). This CDR3 is built from 18 residues. Germline V lookup: CDR1 SGHNT, CDR2 YENEEA. The V end lost 1 base, the J end lost 5 bases, and 23 bases lay between the germline ends. Here the CDR3 DNA reads TGTGCCAGCAGCTTAGGGTCGTGGACAGCGAGCAGCAGGGAGACCCAGTACTTC. As protein: CASSLGSWTASSRETQYF. The variable domain in full, completed from reference TRBV11-3 and TRBJ2-5, reads EAGVVQSPRYKIIEKKQPVAFWCNPISGHNTLYWYLQNLGQGPELLIRYENEEAVDDSQLPKDRFSAERLKGVDSTLKIQPAELGDSAVYLCASSLGSWTASSRETQYFGPGTRLLVL.

The chain has TRBV4-3 and TRBJ2-2, with D uncertain. CDR3 size: 14 residues. The V end lost 1 base, the J end lost 2 bases, and 5 bases lay between the germline ends. Germline lookup yields CDR1 LGHNA and CDR2 YSLEER. Here the CDR3 reads CASSQAENTGELFF. DNA for the CDR3: TGCGCCAGCAGCCAAGCAGAAAACACCGGGGAGCTGTTTTTT.

The CDR3 sequence: CASSYGLAGHEQFF. CDR3 nucleotide sequence: TGTGCCAGCAGCTACGGACTAGCGGGTCATGAGCAGTTCTTC. The genes are TRBV6-5 and TRBJ2-1, with 11 bases fitting TRBD2. The ends lost 6 bases at V and 8 bases at J; junction bases unmatched: 6. Germline CDR1 and CDR2: MNHEY and SVGAGI. CDR3 length equals 14 residues.

This chain joins TRBV5-1 and TRBJ2-5; TRBD1 matches 8 bases. Germline CDR1 SGHRS, CDR2 YFSETQ. V trimming: 4 bases; J trimming: 5 bases; junction bases outside the gene matches: 4. The CDR3 length is 13 residues. CDR3 loop: CASSLTGEETQYF. CDR3 in DNA: TGCGCCAGCAGCCTGACAGGGGAGGAGACCCAGTACTTC.

The chain combines TRBV14 with TRBJ2-3, with 10 bases aligning to TRBD1. V lost 4 bases to trimming and J lost 4 bases; unmatched junction nucleotides: 8. Germline V gene lookup returns CDR1 SGHDN and CDR2 FVKESK. This CDR3 has 16 amino acids. In DNA, the CDR3 is TGTGCCAGCAGCCTACCCGGGACAGGGGAAGCAGATACGCAGTATTTT. The encoded protein is CASSLPGTGEADTQYF.

This clone was picked up a small number of times. V is TRBV10-3 and J is TRBJ2-2; 9 bases are a match to TRBD1. The CDR3 has 16 residues. J lost 1 base, V lost 7 bases, and 7 bases had no gene match. Germline loops: CDR1 ENHRY, CDR2 SYGVKD. The CDR3 sequence is CAIKSSGQGNTGELFF. CDR3 nucleotide sequence: TGTGCCATCAAGTCATCGGGACAGGGGAACACCGGGGAGCTGTTTTTT.

The V and J genes are TRBV11-2 and TRBJ1-1; D remains ambiguous. Between the trimmed V and J ends, which lost 3 bases and 1 base, there was a span of 6 bases. The CDR3 is made up of 13 amino acids. CDR1 and CDR2 (germline): SGHAT, FQNNGV. CDR3 in DNA: TGTGCCAGCAGCTTCGAGGGGAACACTGAAGCTTTCTTT. It specifies CASSFEGNTEAFF.

This sequence joins TRBV29-1 and TRBJ1-2, with a possible D match to TRBD1 (6 bases). The V gene lost 3 bases and the J gene lost 5 bases, with 13 bases spanning the gap. This CDR3 has 13 amino acids. The germline V gene has CDR1 SQVTM and CDR2 ANQGSEA. The DNA of the CDR3 is TGCAGCGTTGATGTCAGACAGGATTATGGCTACACCTTC. Translated, it gives CSVDVRQDYGYTF.

V usage is TRBV19 and J usage is TRBJ2-7; no firm D call. Trimming cost V 2 bases and J 4 bases, with 24 bases left between them. Per the germline V gene, CDR1 is LNHDA and CDR2 is SQIVND (reference sequence). The CDR3 has 18 residues. The CDR3 DNA follows: TGTGCCAGTAGTATATTCGACCAGACCTATTTCAACTATTACGAGCAGTACTTC. The encoded protein is CASSIFDQTYFNYYEQYF. Together with reference TRBV19 and TRBJ2-7, the CDR3 gives the full variable domain: DGGITQSPKYLFRKEGQNVTLSCEQNLNHDAMYWYRQDPGQGLRLIYYSQIVNDFQKGDIAEGYSVSREKKESFPLTVTSAQKNPTAFYLCASSIFDQTYFNYYEQYFGPGTRLTVT.

This clone was counted once. The chain has TRBV19 and TRBJ2-3, with 10 nucleotides matching TRBD1. Germline CDR1 reads LNHDA; CDR2 reads SQIVND (reference sequence). The CDR3 loop spans 15 amino acids. V lost 9 bases and J lost 1; bases outside the gene matches: 7. DNA for the CDR3: TGTGCCAGCCGCATTGGGACAGGGGGCACAGATACGCAGTATTTT. Its protein product is CASRIGTGGTDTQYF.

The chain is built from TRBV5-1 and TRBJ2-3; D call uncertain. The CDR3 runs to 13 residues. The V gene's germline CDR1 is SGHRS and CDR2 YFSETQ. Trimming stripped 0 bases from V and 3 bases from J, with 5 bases between. CDR3 nucleotide sequence: TGCGCCAGCAGCTTGGTGCCAACAGATACGCAGTATTTT. The encoded protein is CASSLVPTDTQYF.

The V and J genes are TRBV10-3 and TRBJ1-3, with D possibly matching TRBD1 (5 bases). Germline loops: CDR1 ENHRY, CDR2 SYGVKD. The V end was cut by 6 bases, the J end by 0 bases, with 12 bases between. This CDR3 is 15 amino acids long. This CDR3 is CAIRGTALSGNTIYF. The CDR3 DNA reads TGTGCCATCAGGGGGACGGCTCTCTCTGGAAACACCATATATTTT.

The genes are TRBV2 and TRBJ1-2; D ambiguous. The germline CDR1 and CDR2 sequences are SNHLY and FYNNEI. The CDR3 runs to 16 residues. The V gene lost 0 bases and the J gene lost 4 bases, with 15 bases spanning the gap. CDR3 bases: TGTGCCAGCAGTGAAGCAGGACCCTTGAGCGGCTATGGCTACACCTTC. It specifies CASSEAGPLSGYGYTF. Complete variable domain (other parts from reference TRBV2 and TRBJ1-2): EPEVTQTPSHQVTQMGQEVILRCVPISNHLYFYWYRQILGQKVEFLVSFYNNEISEKSEIFDDQFSVERPDGSNFTLKIRSTKLEDSAMYFCASSEAGPLSGYGYTFGSGTRLTVV.

The chain links TRBV19 to TRBJ1-1; no clear D. This CDR3 region has 15 residues. Germline CDR1 reads LNHDA; CDR2 reads SQIVND (reference sequence). Trimming took 5 bases from V and 1 from J, leaving 14 bases between them. CDR3 region: CASSAAGPPNTEAFF. The CDR3 DNA reads TGTGCCAGTAGTGCCGCCGGGCCACCGAACACTGAAGCTTTCTTT. Full variable domain (missing parts from reference TRBV19 and TRBJ1-1): DGGITQSPKYLFRKEGQNVTLSCEQNLNHDAMYWYRQDPGQGLRLIYYSQIVNDFQKGDIAEGYSVSREKKESFPLTVTSAQKNPTAFYLCASSAAGPPNTEAFFGQGTRLTVV.

The V and J genes are TRBV6-5 and TRBJ1-2, with D maybe TRBD1 (5 bases). Germline V lookup: CDR1 MNHEY, CDR2 SVGAGI. CDR3 length: 15 amino acids. Trimming cost V 7 bases and J 4 bases, with 19 bases left between them. CDR3 protein: CASTFEHGGGYGYTF. The CDR3 coding sequence is TGTGCCAGCACCTTCGAGCATGGGGGTGGCTATGGCTACACCTTC.

V and J are TRBV29-1 and TRBJ1-4, with a possible D match to TRBD1 (6 bases). The CDR3 covers 13 residues. Trimming pared 7 bases from V and 8 bases from J, leaving 17 bases between. Germline CDR1 reads SQVTM; CDR2 reads ANQGSEA. For the CDR3, the DNA is TGCAGCGCTTCAGGGGTAGAGTACGAAAAACTGTTTTTT. Protein sequence: CSASGVEYEKLFF.

This chain links TRBV5-1 with TRBJ1-3; D call uncertain. Trimming took off 4 bases at V and 0 bases at J, with 8 bases between the two ends. Germline V gives CDR1 SGHRS, CDR2 YFSETQ. CDR3 length equals 14 residues. The CDR3: CASSTLGSGNTIYF. CDR3 DNA: TGCGCCAGCAGCACCCTAGGCTCTGGAAACACCATATATTTT.

The CDR3 coding sequence is TGTGCCAGCAGCACCAACAGGGGAGGCGGGGAGACCCAGTACTTC. Its protein is CASSTNRGGGETQYF. The chain joins TRBV7-2 to TRBJ2-5, with D tentatively TRBD1 (7 bases). Trimming took off 5 bases at V and 5 bases at J, with 18 bases between the two ends. CDR1 and CDR2 (germline): SGHTA, FQGNSA. The CDR3 runs to 15 residues. The variable domain in full, with the rest retrieved from reference TRBV7-2 and TRBJ2-5, is GAGVSQSPSNKVTEKGKDVELRCDPISGHTALYWYRQSLGQGLEFLIYFQGNSAPDKSGLPSDRFSAERTGGSVSTLTIQRTQQEDSAVYLCASSTNRGGGETQYFGPGTRLLVL.

The V gene is TRBV5-4, the J gene TRBJ2-5; TRBD1 might be the D (6 bases). Between the trimmed V and J ends, which lost 3 bases and 2 bases, there was a span of 14 bases. Germline V gives CDR1 SGHNT, CDR2 YYREEE (reference sequence). The CDR3 length is 15 residues. DNA of the CDR3: TGTGCCAGCAGCTGGGCACAGGGCCTACAAGAGACCCAGTACTTC. Translated: CASSWAQGLQETQYF.

The rearrangement links TRBV6-1 to TRBJ2-5; D is possibly TRBD2 (6 bases). This CDR3 spans 14 amino acids. The V gene's germline CDR1 is MNHNS and CDR2 SASEGT. The V gene lost 10 bases and the J gene lost 2 bases, with 17 bases spanning the gap. CDR3 amino acids: CAINRQAGQETQYF. The CDR3 DNA reads as TGTGCCATAAACCGGCAGGCGGGACAAGAGACCCAGTACTTC.

The rearrangement joins TRBV28 to TRBJ2-5; D perhaps matches TRBD1 (6 bases). CDR1 MDHEN and CDR2 SYDVKM come from the germline V gene. V lost 5 bases and J lost 5, with 18 bases in between. The CDR3 spans 15 residues. Written as DNA, the CDR3 is TGTGCCAGCAGTGAACAGGGAACTTTGGGCGAGACCCAGTACTTC. It encodes CASSEQGTLGETQYF. Looking up the rest from reference TRBV28 and TRBJ2-5 gives the full variable domain: DVKVTQSSRYLVKRTGEKVFLECVQDMDHENMFWYRQDPGLGLRLIYFSYDVKMKEKGDIPEGYSVSREKKERFSLILESASTNQTSMYLCASSEQGTLGETQYFGPGTRLLVL.

The chain couples TRBV5-1 to TRBJ1-4; 7 positions match TRBD1. Trimming took 3 bases from V and 4 from J; bases not matched to a gene: 3. There are 14 residues in the CDR3. From germline, CDR1 is SGHRS and CDR2 YFSETQ. CDR3 nucleotide sequence: TGCGCCAGCAGCTCGGGACAGCATAATGAAAAACTGTTTTTT. Translation: CASSSGQHNEKLFF.

The chain employs TRBV6-5 and TRBJ2-7, with D possibly being TRBD1 or TRBD2 (5 bases each). This CDR3 has 15 amino acids. Germline values: CDR1 MNHEY, CDR2 SVGAGI. The V and J ends lost 6 bases and 11 bases respectively, with 26 bases between them. In DNA, the CDR3 is TGTGCCAGCAGCCCCCGGGACGGTGCCCCTCCTTGGAAGTACTTC. It is translated as CASSPRDGAPPWKYF.